Here is one T cell receptor beta chain with its context. As yet, its antigen is unknown. This may stem from a read error, because a much larger clone lies one nucleotide away. The data were obtained in a study of read filtering for tumor transcriptome and immune sequencing. Study-wide context: Revised staging placed eight or nine patients in R-ISS I, 15 to 20 in II, more than 5 in III. After DNase treatment, RNA was made into whole-transcriptome libraries. Per sample, TCR-region reads ranged about 4.05 to 10.27 million by IR-seq, roughly 80 to 1273 by RNA-seq.

General study points: RNA-seq captured clonotypes less deeply and reliably than IR-seq.

Germline CDR1 and CDR2: MNHEY and SVGEGT. V lost 10 bases, J lost 11 bases, and 23 bases lay in between. The CDR3 is 13 residues long. From roughly 0.4 ug of RNA, a library with molecular barcoded alpha/delta and beta/gamma adaptors was made. TCRdb called the reads again in MiXCR, with one record for every CDR3 protein. The sample lists roughly 41,000 distinct CDR3 sequences, roughly an eighth seen once, with roughly 40% in the top ten. This TCR came from a donor over 35 with multiple myeloma. The V call is TRBV6-2 or TRBV6-3, the J call TRBJ1-1; a possible D gene is TRBD1 (6 bases). The sequenced sample consisted of a population of CD138-negative cells sorted from bone marrow. As DNA, the CDR3 is TGTGCCATCGGAAGGGGGGCATCTCTCTCTGCTTTCTTT. This encodes CAIGRGASLSAFF.